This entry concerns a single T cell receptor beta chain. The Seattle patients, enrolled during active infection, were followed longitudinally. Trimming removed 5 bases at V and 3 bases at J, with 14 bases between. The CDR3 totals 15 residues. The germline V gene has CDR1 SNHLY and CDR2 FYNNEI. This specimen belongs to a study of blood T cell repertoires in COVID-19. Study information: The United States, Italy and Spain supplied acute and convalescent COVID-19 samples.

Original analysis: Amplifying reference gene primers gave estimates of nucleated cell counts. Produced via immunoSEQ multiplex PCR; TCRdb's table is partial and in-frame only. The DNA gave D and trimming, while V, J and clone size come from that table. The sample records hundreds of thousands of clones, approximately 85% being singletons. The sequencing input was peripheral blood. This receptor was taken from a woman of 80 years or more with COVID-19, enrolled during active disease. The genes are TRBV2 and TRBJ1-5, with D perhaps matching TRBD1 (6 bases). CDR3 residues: CASSRNTGFNQPQHF. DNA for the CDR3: TGTGCCAGCAGTAGAAACACAGGGTTCAATCAGCCCCAGCATTTT.